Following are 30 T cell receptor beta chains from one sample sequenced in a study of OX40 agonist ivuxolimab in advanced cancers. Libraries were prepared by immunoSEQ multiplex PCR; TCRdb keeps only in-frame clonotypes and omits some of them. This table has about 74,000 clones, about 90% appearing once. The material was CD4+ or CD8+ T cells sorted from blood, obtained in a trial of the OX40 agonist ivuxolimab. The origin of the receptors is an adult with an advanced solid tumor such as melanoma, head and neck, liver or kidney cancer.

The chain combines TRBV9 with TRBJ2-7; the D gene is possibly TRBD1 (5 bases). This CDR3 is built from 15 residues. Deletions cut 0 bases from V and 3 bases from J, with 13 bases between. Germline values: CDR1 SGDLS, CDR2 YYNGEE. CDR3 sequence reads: CASSVEPSQDYEQYF. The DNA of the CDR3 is TGTGCCAGCAGCGTAGAGCCTTCACAGGACTACGAGCAGTACTTC. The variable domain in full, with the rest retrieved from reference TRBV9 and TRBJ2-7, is DSGVTQTPKHLITATGQRVTLRCSPRSGDLSVYWYQQSLDQGLQFLIQYYNGEERAKGNILERFSAQQFPDLHSELNLSSLELGDSALYFCASSVEPSQDYEQYFGPGTRLTVT.

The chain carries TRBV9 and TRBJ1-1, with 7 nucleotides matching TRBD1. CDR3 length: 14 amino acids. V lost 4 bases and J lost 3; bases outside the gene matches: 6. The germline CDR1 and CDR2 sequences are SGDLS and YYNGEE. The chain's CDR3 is CASSQGQLYTEAFF. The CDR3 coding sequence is TGTGCCAGCAGCCAGGGACAGCTCTACACTGAAGCTTTCTTT.

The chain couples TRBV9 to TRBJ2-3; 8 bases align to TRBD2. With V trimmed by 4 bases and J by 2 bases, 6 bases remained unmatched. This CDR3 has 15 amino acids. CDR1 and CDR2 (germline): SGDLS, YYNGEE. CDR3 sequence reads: CASSREGFSTDTQYF. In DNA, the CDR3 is TGTGCCAGCAGCCGGGAGGGTTTTTCCACAGATACGCAGTATTTT. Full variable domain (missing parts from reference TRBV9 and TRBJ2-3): DSGVTQTPKHLITATGQRVTLRCSPRSGDLSVYWYQQSLDQGLQFLIQYYNGEERAKGNILERFSAQQFPDLHSELNLSSLELGDSALYFCASSREGFSTDTQYFGPGTRLTVL.

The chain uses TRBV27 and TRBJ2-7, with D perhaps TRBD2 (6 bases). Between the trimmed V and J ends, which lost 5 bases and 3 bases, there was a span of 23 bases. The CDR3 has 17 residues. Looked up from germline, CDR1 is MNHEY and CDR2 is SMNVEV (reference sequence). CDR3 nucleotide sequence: TGTGCCAGCAGTCCTACGTCCGGGACTCACGACCTCTACGAGCAGTACTTC. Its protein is CASSPTSGTHDLYEQYF.

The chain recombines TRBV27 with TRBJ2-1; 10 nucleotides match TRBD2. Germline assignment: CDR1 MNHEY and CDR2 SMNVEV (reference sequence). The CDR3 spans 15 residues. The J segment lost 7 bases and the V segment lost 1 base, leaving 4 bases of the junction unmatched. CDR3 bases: TGTGCCAGCAGTTTATTACTAGCGGGATCAAATGAGCAGTTCTTC. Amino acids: CASSLLLAGSNEQFF.

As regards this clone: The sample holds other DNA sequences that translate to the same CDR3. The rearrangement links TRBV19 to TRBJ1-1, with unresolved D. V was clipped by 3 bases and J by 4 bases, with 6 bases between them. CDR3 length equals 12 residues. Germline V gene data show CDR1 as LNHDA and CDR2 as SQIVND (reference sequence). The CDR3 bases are TGTGCCAGTAGTATGGGTGGCACTGAAGCTTTCTTT. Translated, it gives CASSMGGTEAFF.

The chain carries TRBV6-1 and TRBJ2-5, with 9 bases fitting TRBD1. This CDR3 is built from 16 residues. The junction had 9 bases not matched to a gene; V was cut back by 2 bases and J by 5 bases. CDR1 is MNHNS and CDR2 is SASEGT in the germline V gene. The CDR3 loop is CASSEPRDRVGETQYF. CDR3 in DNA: TGTGCCAGCAGTGAACCCCGGGACAGGGTGGGGGAGACCCAGTACTTC.

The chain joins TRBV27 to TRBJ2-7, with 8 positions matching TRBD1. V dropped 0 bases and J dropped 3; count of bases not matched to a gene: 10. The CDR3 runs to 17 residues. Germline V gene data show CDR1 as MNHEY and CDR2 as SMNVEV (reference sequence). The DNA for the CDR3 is TGTGCCAGCAGTTTATCAGGCGAGACAGGGGTTTTCTACGAGCAGTACTTC. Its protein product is CASSLSGETGVFYEQYF.

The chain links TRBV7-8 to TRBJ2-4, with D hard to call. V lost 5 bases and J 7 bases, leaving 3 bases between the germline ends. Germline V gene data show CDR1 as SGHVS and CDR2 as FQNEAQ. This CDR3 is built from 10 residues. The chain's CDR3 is CASSRNIQYF. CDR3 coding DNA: TGTGCCAGCAGCCGTAACATTCAGTACTTC.

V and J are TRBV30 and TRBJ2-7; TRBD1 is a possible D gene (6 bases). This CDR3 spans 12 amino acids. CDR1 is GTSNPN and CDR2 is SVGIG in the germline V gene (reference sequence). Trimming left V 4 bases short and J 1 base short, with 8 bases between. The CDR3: CAWTGASYEQYF. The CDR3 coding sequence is TGTGCCTGGACAGGGGCATCCTACGAGCAGTACTTC.

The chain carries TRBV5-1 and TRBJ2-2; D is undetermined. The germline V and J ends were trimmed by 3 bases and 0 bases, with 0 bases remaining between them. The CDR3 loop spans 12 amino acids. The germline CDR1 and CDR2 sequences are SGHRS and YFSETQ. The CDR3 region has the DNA TGCGCCAGCAGCTCGAACACCGGGGAGCTGTTTTTT. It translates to CASSSNTGELFF.

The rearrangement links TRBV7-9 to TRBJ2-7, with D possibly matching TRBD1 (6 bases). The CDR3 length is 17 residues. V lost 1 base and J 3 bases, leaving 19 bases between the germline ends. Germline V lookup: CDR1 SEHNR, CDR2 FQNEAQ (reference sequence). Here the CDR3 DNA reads TGTGCCAGCAGCTTAGAATCAGGCAGGGGATCGGGCTACGAGCAGTACTTC. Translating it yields CASSLESGRGSGYEQYF.

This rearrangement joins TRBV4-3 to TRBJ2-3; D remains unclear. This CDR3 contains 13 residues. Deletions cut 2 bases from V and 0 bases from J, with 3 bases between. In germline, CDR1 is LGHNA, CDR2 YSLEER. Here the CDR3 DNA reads TGCGCCAGCAGCCAATCTAGCACAGATACGCAGTATTTT. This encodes CASSQSSTDTQYF.

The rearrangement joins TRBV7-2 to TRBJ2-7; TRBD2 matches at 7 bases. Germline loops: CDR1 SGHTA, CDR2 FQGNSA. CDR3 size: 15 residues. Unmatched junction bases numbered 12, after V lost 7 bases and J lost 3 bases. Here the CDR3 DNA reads TGTGCCAGCAACTCCCGGGACTACTATTTCTACGAGCAGTACTTC. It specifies CASNSRDYYFYEQYF.

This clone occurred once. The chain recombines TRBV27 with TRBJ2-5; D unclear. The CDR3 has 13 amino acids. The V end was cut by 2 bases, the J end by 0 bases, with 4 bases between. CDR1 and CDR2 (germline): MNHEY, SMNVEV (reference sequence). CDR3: CASSLEYQETQYF. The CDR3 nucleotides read TGTGCCAGCAGTTTAGAGTACCAAGAGACCCAGTACTTC.

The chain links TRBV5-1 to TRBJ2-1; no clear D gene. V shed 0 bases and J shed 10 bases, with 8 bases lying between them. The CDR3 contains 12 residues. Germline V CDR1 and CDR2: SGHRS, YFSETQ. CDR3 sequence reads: CASSLVGGEQFF. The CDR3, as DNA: TGCGCCAGCAGCTTGGTCGGTGGCGAGCAGTTCTTC. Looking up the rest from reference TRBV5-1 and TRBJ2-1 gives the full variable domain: KAGVTQTPRYLIKTRGQQVTLSCSPISGHRSVSWYQQTPGQGLQFLFEYFSETQRNKGNFPGRFSGRQFSNSRSEMNVSTLELGDSALYLCASSLVGGEQFFGPGTRLTVL.

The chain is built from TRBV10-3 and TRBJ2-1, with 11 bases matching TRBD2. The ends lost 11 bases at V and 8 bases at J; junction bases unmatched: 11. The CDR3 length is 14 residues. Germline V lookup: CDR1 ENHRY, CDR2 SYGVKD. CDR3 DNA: TGTGCCTCAAAGGGGCTAGCGGGAGGAGATGAGCAGTTCTTC. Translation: CASKGLAGGDEQFF.

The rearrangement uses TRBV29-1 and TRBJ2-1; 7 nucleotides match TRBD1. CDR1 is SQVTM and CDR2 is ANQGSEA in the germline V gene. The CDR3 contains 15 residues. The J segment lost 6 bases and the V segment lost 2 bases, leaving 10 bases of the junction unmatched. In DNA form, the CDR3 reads TGCAGCGTTGAATTGATAGGGGGCAAGATCAATGAGCAGTTCTTC. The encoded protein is CSVELIGGKINEQFF.

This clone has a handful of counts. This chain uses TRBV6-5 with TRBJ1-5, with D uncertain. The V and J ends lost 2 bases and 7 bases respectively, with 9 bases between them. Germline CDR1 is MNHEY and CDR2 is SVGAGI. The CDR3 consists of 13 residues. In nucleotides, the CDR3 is TGTGCCAGCAGTTACGGGGAGAACCAGCCCCAGCATTTT. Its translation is CASSYGENQPQHF.

The DNA for the CDR3 is TGTGCCAGCAGTGTGCTAGCGGGGGTTCCCAATGAGCAGTTCTTC. This translates into CASSVLAGVPNEQFF. This chain links TRBV6-1 with TRBJ2-1; 10 bases agree with TRBD2. The CDR3 is made up of 15 amino acids. The V gene end was trimmed by 4 bases and the J gene end by 6 bases; junction bases not matched to a gene: 6. From germline, CDR1 is MNHNS and CDR2 SASEGT.

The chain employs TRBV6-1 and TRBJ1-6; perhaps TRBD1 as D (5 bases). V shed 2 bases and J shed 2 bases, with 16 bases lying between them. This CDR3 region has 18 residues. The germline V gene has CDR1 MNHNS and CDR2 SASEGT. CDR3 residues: CASSELRGSVTYNSPLHF. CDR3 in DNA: TGTGCCAGCAGTGAATTGCGGGGGTCCGTAACCTATAATTCACCCCTCCACTTT.

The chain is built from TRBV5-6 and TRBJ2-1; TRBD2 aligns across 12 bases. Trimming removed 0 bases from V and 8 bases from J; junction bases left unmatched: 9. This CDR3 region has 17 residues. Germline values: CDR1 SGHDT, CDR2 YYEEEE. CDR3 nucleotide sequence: TGTGCCAGCAGCTTGGCTAGCGGGGGGGCCAGTTGGTATGAGCAGTTCTTC. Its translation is CASSLASGGASWYEQFF.

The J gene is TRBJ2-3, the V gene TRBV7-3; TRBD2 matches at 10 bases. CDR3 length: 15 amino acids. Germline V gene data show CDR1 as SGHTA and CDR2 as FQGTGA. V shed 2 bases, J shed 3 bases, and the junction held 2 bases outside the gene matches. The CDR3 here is CASSLLAGVTDTQYF. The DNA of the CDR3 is TGTGCCAGCAGCTTACTAGCGGGAGTGACAGATACGCAGTATTTT.

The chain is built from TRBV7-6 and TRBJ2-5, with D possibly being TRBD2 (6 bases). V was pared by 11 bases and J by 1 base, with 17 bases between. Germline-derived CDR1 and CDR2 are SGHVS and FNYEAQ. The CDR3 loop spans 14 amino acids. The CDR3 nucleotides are TGTGCCTCGAAATCGTCGGGAGCCCAAGAGACCCAGTACTTC. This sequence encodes CASKSSGAQETQYF.

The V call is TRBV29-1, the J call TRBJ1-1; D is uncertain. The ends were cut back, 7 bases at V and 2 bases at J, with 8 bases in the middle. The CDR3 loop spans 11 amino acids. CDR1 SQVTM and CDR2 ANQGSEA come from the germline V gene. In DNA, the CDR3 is TGCAGCGCCCGTCTTAACACTGAAGCTTTCTTT. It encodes CSARLNTEAFF.

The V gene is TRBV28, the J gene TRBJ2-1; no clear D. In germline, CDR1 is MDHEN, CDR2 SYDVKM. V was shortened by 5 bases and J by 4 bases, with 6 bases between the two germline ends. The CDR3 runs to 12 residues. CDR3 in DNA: TGTGCCAGCAGTCCTGGGTACAATGAGCAGTTCTTC. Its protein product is CASSPGYNEQFF.

The CDR3 region has the DNA TGTGCCAGCAGCTTAAAGCCCTTGGTGGCAGGAACCTCCTACGAGCAGTACTTC. This codes for CASSLKPLVAGTSYEQYF. The gene calls are TRBV7-3 and TRBJ2-7; D remains ambiguous. Trimming stripped 1 base from V and 0 bases from J, with 19 bases between. CDR1 SGHTA and CDR2 FQGTGA come from the germline V gene. The CDR3 is 18 amino acids.

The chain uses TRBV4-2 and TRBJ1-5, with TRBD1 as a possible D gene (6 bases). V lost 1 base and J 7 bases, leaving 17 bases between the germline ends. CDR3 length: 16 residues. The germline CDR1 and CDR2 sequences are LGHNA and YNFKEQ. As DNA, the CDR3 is TGTGCCAGCAGCCAAGGAAATGGGGGGGCATGGCAGCCCCAGCATTTT. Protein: CASSQGNGGAWQPQHF.

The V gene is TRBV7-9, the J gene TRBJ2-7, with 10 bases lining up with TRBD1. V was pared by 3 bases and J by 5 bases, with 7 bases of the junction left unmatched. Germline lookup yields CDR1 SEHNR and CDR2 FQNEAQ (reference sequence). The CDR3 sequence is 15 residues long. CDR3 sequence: CASSFSGTGDDEQYF. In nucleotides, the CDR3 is TGTGCCAGCAGCTTCTCTGGGACAGGGGACGACGAGCAGTACTTC. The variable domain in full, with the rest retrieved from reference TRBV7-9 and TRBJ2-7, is DTGVSQNPRHKITKRGQNVTFRCDPISEHNRLYWYRQTLGQGPEFLTYFQNEAQLEKSRLLSDRFSAERPKGSFSTLEIQRTEQGDSAMYLCASSFSGTGDDEQYFGPGTRLTVT.

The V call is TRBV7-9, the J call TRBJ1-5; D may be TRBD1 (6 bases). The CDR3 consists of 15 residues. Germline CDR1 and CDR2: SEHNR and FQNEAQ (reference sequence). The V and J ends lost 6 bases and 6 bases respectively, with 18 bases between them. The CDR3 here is CASSGGAGVFQPQHF. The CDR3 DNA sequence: TGTGCCAGCAGTGGAGGGGCAGGGGTTTTTCAGCCCCAGCATTTT.